This TCR beta chain is drawn from a study of T cell responses to AZD1222 COVID-19 vaccine. In the study overall: Second-dose groups at about 4 or about 12 weeks were pooled.

The method was immunoSEQ multiplex PCR; TCRdb's version includes in-frame clones alone and lacks a portion of them. Of about 130,000 clones in the sample, more than 70% were seen once. This TCR was sampled from an adult in good health. This sample comprised peripheral blood, obtained on day 0 of AZD1222 vaccination.

This chain's CDR3 is CASSELAGGTDTQYF. In DNA form, the CDR3 reads TGTGCCAGCAGTGAACTAGCGGGAGGCACAGATACGCAGTATTTT. The chain recombines TRBV2 with TRBJ2-3, with TRBD2 matching 10 bases. CDR3 length: 15 residues. Trimming removed 2 bases from V and 1 base from J; junction bases left unmatched: 0. From germline, CDR1 is SNHLY and CDR2 FYNNEI.